This TCR beta chain was profiled in a study of blood T cell repertoires in COVID-19. Study context: Nucleic acid was either cDNA or gDNA, and it came from T cells, B-cell-depleted T cells, or PBMCs.

V was trimmed by 5 bases and J by 4 bases, leaving 12 bases between them. CDR3 length equals 14 residues. Germline CDR1 MNHEY, CDR2 SMNVEV (reference sequence). In the original processing: Estimation of nucleated cell counts was performed using reference gene primer amplification. Profiling relied on immunoSEQ multiplex PCR, and the TCRdb table lists in-frame clones only, not all of them. V, J and clone size are those of that table, while D and trimming were read from the DNA. This table has hundreds of thousands of clones, around nine tenths appearing once. Patients at the Seattle site were enrolled during active infection and followed longitudinally.

This TCR came from a woman in her 70s with COVID-19, enrolled during active disease. This sequence joins TRBV27 and TRBJ1-5, with D perhaps matching TRBD1 (6 bases). The sample consisted of peripheral blood. CDR3 nucleotide sequence: TGTGCCAGCAGTCCAGGACAGACAAATCAGCCCCAGCATTTT. Amino acid sequence: CASSPGQTNQPQHF.